This TCR beta chain was sequenced in a study of blood T cell repertoires in COVID-19. Libraries were prepared by immunoSEQ multiplex PCR; TCRdb keeps only in-frame clonotypes and omits some of them. This sample has around 100,000 clones, with roughly 84% found just once. The CDR3 contains 16 residues. Germline lookup yields CDR1 SGHRS and CDR2 YFSETQ. V lost 4 bases to trimming and J lost 4 bases, with 20 bases between them. Sequencing was carried out using peripheral blood. The TCR originated in a human donor in a cohort sampled during active COVID-19. The chain couples TRBV5-1 to TRBJ2-5, with a possible D match to TRBD2 (6 bases). In nucleotides, the CDR3 is TGCGCCAGCAGCATAGGGACTTCGGGGACGGGAGAGACCCAGTACTTC. This codes for CASSIGTSGTGETQYF.